This T cell receptor (beta chain) was retrieved from a study of blood T cells in healthy people across ages. Samples each yielded at least 6 micrograms of total RNA. With a J-beta primer mix and a sample-barcoded 5' primer, a second PCR ran roughly 6 to 11 cycles. Researchers report that a template-switch adaptor with 12 random nucleotides tagged each cDNA molecule. TCRdb fed the 5' RACE reads into MiXCR, producing one record per CDR3 protein. The sample includes fewer than 700,000 distinct CDR3 sequences, roughly 43% of them seen just once. Per the germline V gene, CDR1 is MGHDK and CDR2 is SYGVNS. V lost 4 bases to trimming and J lost 4 bases; unmatched junction nucleotides: 6. This CDR3 has 15 residues. This clonotype occurred a few times.

V and J are TRBV25-1 and TRBJ2-5, with TRBD1 matching 10 bases. The sequenced sample consisted of blood. This TCR was recovered from a man at least 80 years old in good health. The DNA for the CDR3 is TGTGCCAGCAGTGGCGGGACAGGGGAGCCAGAGACCCAGTACTTC. Its protein product is CASSGGTGEPETQYF.